This T cell receptor (beta chain) derives from a study of Graves' ophthalmopathy and Graves' hyperthyroidism. The study amplified TCR beta CDR3 regions using RNA transcripts. The workflow started with a first-round RT-PCR run with HTBI primers and then moved on to a second-round multiplex PCR. TCRdb re-analysed the multiplex PCR reads in MiXCR, keeping a single row per CDR3 protein. The table lists around 1,200,000 distinct CDR3 sequences, 35% to 40% of them singletons. The study recruited hyperthyroidism patients aged 18 to 65 who were newly diagnosed, under 2 months' duration. In this sample, this clonotype turned up many times. Antigen: not known. Study outcomes and limitations: Distinction of ophthalmopathy from stable hyperthyroidism by a 13-signature model reached approximately 90% sensitivity and 70% to 83% specificity. This model predicted ophthalmopathy progression (sensitivity 70% to 71%, specificity 72.22%).

The V and J ends lost 6 bases and 1 base respectively, with 12 bases between them. The CDR3 covers 14 residues. The sample taken for sequencing was peripheral blood or thyroid tissue (not recorded which). The receptor comes from an adult man with Graves' hyperthyroidism. The rearrangement uses TRBV12-3 or TRBV12-4 and TRBJ1-1; D is possibly TRBD1 (5 bases). DNA of the CDR3: TGTGCCAGCAGCAGGGACCGAAAGAACACTGAAGCTTTCTTT. Its protein is CASSRDRKNTEAFF.